Presented here are 31 T cell receptor beta chains from one specimen sequenced in a study of response to subunit inactivated influenza vaccine. One entry per CDR3 protein results from TCRdb running MiXCR on the RT-PCR reads. The sample lists hundreds of thousands of distinct CDR3 sequences, approximately 14% occurring once. Sample: PBMCs from blood, taken roughly 12 days after vaccination. The receptors come from a man aged 50 to 60 who received an inactivated influenza vaccine.

This clonotype appeared a few times. The V call is TRBV7-9, the J call TRBJ1-2; D uncertain. Per the germline V gene, CDR1 is SEHNR and CDR2 is FQNEAQ (reference sequence). Trimming shortened V by 1 base and J by 1 base, and 13 bases separated the two germline ends. The CDR3 runs to 16 residues. CDR3 sequence reads: CASSLGGNRLNYGYTF. The CDR3 DNA reads as TGTGCCAGCAGCTTAGGGGGAAACAGACTTAACTATGGCTACACCTTC.

This clonotype appeared a few times. The V call is TRBV28, the J call TRBJ2-7; D ambiguous. V lost 6 bases and J 1 base, leaving 13 bases between the germline ends. This CDR3 is 14 amino acids long. Germline-derived CDR1 and CDR2 are MDHEN and SYDVKM. The CDR3 region is CASRPPVSSYEQYF. The CDR3 nucleotides are TGTGCCAGCAGACCCCCGGTGTCTTCCTACGAGCAGTACTTC.

In its sample, this clonotype was seen many times. V gene TRBV12-3 or TRBV12-4 combines with J gene TRBJ1-1; no definite D call. Trimming removed 7 bases at V and 4 bases at J, with 13 bases between. The CDR3 is 13 residues long. The CDR3 loop reads CASNLDLITEAFF. For the CDR3, the DNA is TGTGCCAGCAACCTGGACCTGATCACTGAAGCTTTCTTT.

The rearrangement links TRBV13 to TRBJ2-5; the match to TRBD2 covers 11 bases. Trimming cost V 3 bases and J 0 bases; bases outside gene matches: 12. CDR3 length: 19 amino acids. CDR1 is PRHDT and CDR2 is FYEKMQ in the germline V gene (reference sequence). The CDR3 sequence is CASSLRLAGRKLYQETQYF. CDR3 nucleotides: TGTGCCAGCAGCTTGAGACTAGCGGGACGGAAATTGTACCAAGAGACCCAGTACTTC.

This clonotype appeared a few times. The chain couples TRBV29-1 to TRBJ2-5; tentative D call: TRBD1 (5 bases). V shed 8 bases and J shed 1 base, with 11 bases lying between them. Germline V lookup: CDR1 SQVTM, CDR2 ANQGSEA. This CDR3 has 12 residues. CDR3 sequence (DNA): TGCAGCAGTGCAGGGATCCAAGAGACCCAGTACTTC. This sequence encodes CSSAGIQETQYF.

V usage is TRBV7-2 and J usage is TRBJ2-1; unclear D gene. Looked up from germline, CDR1 is SGHTA and CDR2 is FQGNSA. The V end was cut by 2 bases, the J end by 6 bases, with 8 bases between. CDR3 size: 13 residues. The CDR3 DNA reads as TGTGCCAGCAGCTTAAGGACCACCAATGAGCAGTTCTTC. As protein: CASSLRTTNEQFF.

In its sample, this clonotype was seen many times. The chain links TRBV20-1 to TRBJ2-5; D is unresolved. The V gene's germline CDR1 is DFQATT and CDR2 SNEGSKA (reference sequence). The CDR3 has 10 residues. The V end lost 2 bases, the J end lost 5 bases, and 3 bases lay between the germline ends. The CDR3 DNA reads TGCAGTGCTAGAACCGAGACCCAGTACTTC. Translation gives CSARTETQYF.

In DNA form, the CDR3 reads TGCGCCAGCAGCTTGATCAGGGTTGAAGGGGAGCTGTTTTTT. It yields the protein CASSLIRVEGELFF. J is TRBJ2-2 and V is TRBV5-1; a weak D match, TRBD1 (5 bases). V dropped 1 base and J dropped 8 bases, with 12 bases sitting between them. The germline CDR1 and CDR2 sequences are SGHRS and YFSETQ. CDR3 length: 14 residues.

This clonotype was counted only a few times. The chain has TRBV11-2 and TRBJ2-7; D may be TRBD1 (6 bases). This CDR3 comprises 14 residues. Per the germline V gene, CDR1 is SGHAT and CDR2 is FQNNGV. Trimming left V 5 bases short and J 2 bases short, with 13 bases between. The CDR3 DNA is TGTGCCAGCAGCCAGCTGACAGGACCCTACGAGCAGTACTTC. It specifies CASSQLTGPYEQYF. Using reference TRBV11-2 and TRBJ2-7 for the parts outside the CDR3, the full variable domain is EAGVAQSPRYKIIEKRQSVAFWCNPISGHATLYWYQQILGQGPKLLIQFQNNGVVDDSQLPKDRFSAERLKGVDSTLKIQPAKLEDSAVYLCASSQLTGPYEQYFGPGTRLTVT.

The CDR3 DNA reads TGTGCCAGCAATCGGGACAGTAGCAATCAGCCCCAGCATTTT. Translating gives CASNRDSSNQPQHF. This chain uses TRBV6-2 or TRBV6-3 with TRBJ1-5; 7 nucleotides agree with TRBD1. The CDR3 is made up of 14 amino acids. Per germline, CDR1 MNHEY and CDR2 SVGEGT. V lost 7 bases, J lost 0 bases, and 3 bases stayed unmatched.

This clonotype was counted only a few times. This rearrangement joins TRBV11-1 to TRBJ2-1; 12 bases are shared with TRBD2. The J segment lost 6 bases and the V segment lost 5 bases, leaving 14 bases of the junction unmatched. The CDR3 contains 18 residues. Germline V gene sequence: CDR1 SGHAT, CDR2 FQDESV (reference sequence). As DNA, the CDR3 is TGTGCCAGCAGCCCTCACCTAATGACTAGCGGGAGATCCAATGAGCAGTTCTTC. This gives the protein CASSPHLMTSGRSNEQFF.

This clonotype has only a few counts. This sequence joins TRBV12-3 or TRBV12-4 and TRBJ2-3, with 8 bases matching TRBD1. The V segment lost 8 bases and the J segment 0 bases; nucleotides outside the gene matches: 10. The CDR3 covers 16 residues. The CDR3 DNA reads as TGTGCCAGCGCACCAGGGGGCTTCAGAAGCACAGATACGCAGTATTTT. Its protein product is CASAPGGFRSTDTQYF.

The V gene is TRBV5-1, the J gene TRBJ1-4; TRBD1 aligns across 8 bases. CDR3 length: 14 residues. V dropped 7 bases and J dropped 5; count of bases not matched to a gene: 7. Germline values: CDR1 SGHRS, CDR2 YFSETQ. The CDR3 DNA sequence: TGCGCCAGCGGGCAGGGGGCCGTAAATGAAAAACTGTTTTTT. It yields the protein CASGQGAVNEKLFF. The whole variable domain, filled in from reference TRBV5-1 and TRBJ1-4, reads KAGVTQTPRYLIKTRGQQVTLSCSPISGHRSVSWYQQTPGQGLQFLFEYFSETQRNKGNFPGRFSGRQFSNSRSEMNVSTLELGDSALYLCASGQGAVNEKLFFGSGTQLSVL.

The rearrangement joins TRBV5-1 to TRBJ1-5; D gene ambiguous. The CDR3 consists of 15 residues. Germline-derived CDR1 and CDR2 are SGHRS and YFSETQ. V lost 0 bases to trimming and J lost 0 bases, with 7 bases between them. CDR3 protein: CASSLEGHSNQPQHF. The CDR3 DNA reads as TGCGCCAGCAGCTTGGAAGGCCATAGCAATCAGCCCCAGCATTTT.

This clonotype was detected only a few times. V and J are TRBV3-1 and TRBJ1-2, with D possibly being TRBD1 (5 bases). V lost 3 bases, J lost 4 bases, and 18 bases lay in between. Germline lookup yields CDR1 LGHDT and CDR2 YNNKEL (reference sequence). This CDR3 has 16 residues. The CDR3 sequence: CASSHYAGDGGYGYTF. The CDR3 bases are TGTGCCAGCAGCCATTATGCGGGGGACGGTGGCTATGGCTACACCTTC. Full variable domain (outside the CDR3, taken from reference TRBV3-1 and TRBJ1-2): DTAVSQTPKYLVTQMGNDKSIKCEQNLGHDTMYWYKQDSKKFLKIMFSYNNKELIINETVPNRFSPKSPDKAHLNLHINSLELGDSAVYFCASSHYAGDGGYGYTFGSGTRLTVV.

This clonotype was counted only a few times. This chain connects TRBV27 to TRBJ2-4; D gene unclear. CDR3 size: 17 residues. Trimming left V 5 bases short and J 0 bases short, with 17 bases between. Germline V gene data show CDR1 as MNHEY and CDR2 as SMNVEV (reference sequence). The DNA for the CDR3 is TGTGCCAGCAGTCCACACTATGACTCCTTAGCCAAAAACATTCAGTACTTC. It translates to CASSPHYDSLAKNIQYF.

This clonotype was found a few times. This chain joins TRBV20-1 and TRBJ1-4; D not certain. Deletions cut 6 bases from V and 7 bases from J, with 21 bases between. CDR1 DFQATT and CDR2 SNEGSKA come from the germline V gene (reference sequence). This CDR3 contains 15 residues. CDR3 loop: CSARTSSGRSEKLFF. As DNA, the CDR3 is TGCAGTGCCCGGACCTCGAGCGGCCGAAGTGAAAAACTGTTTTTT.

In this sample, this clonotype turned up a few times. J is TRBJ2-3 and V is TRBV3-1; the D gene is possibly TRBD2 (5 bases). Germline V gene data show CDR1 as LGHDT and CDR2 as YNNKEL (reference sequence). V was cut by 7 bases and J by 2 bases, with 19 bases left in between. The CDR3 covers 16 residues. CDR3 loop: CASTKPSGKDTDTQYF. CDR3 sequence (DNA): TGTGCCAGCACCAAACCTTCGGGAAAGGACACAGATACGCAGTATTTT.

This clonotype appeared a few times. V and J are TRBV10-2 and TRBJ1-2, with D perhaps TRBD1 (5 bases). Germline values: CDR1 WSHSY, CDR2 SAAADI. Trimming removed 0 bases at V and 4 bases at J, with 12 bases between. This CDR3 is 15 amino acids long. The CDR3 DNA is TGCGCCAGCAGTGAGTCGCGAGGGACCCGCTATGGCTACACCTTC. This translates into CASSESRGTRYGYTF.

In its sample, this clonotype was seen a few times. The chain has TRBV2 and TRBJ1-1; D ambiguous. The V end was cut by 3 bases, the J end by 0 bases, with 8 bases between. Germline V gene data show CDR1 as SNHLY and CDR2 as FYNNEI. The CDR3 totals 14 residues. CDR3 sequence reads: CASSELIMNTEAFF. The CDR3 nucleotides read TGTGCCAGCAGTGAGCTCATTATGAACACTGAAGCTTTCTTT.

The V gene is TRBV19, the J gene TRBJ1-5; D might be TRBD1 (5 bases). The CDR3 is made up of 16 amino acids. Germline CDR1 reads LNHDA; CDR2 reads SQIVND (reference sequence). Trimming pared 4 bases from V and 0 bases from J, leaving 13 bases between. DNA of the CDR3: TGTGCCAGTAGTAGGGGACTTATAACTAGCAATCAGCCCCAGCATTTT. It specifies CASSRGLITSNQPQHF.

The V call is TRBV30, the J call TRBJ1-1; TRBD1 is a possible D gene (6 bases). The CDR3 consists of 12 residues. CDR1 and CDR2 (germline): GTSNPN, SVGIG (reference sequence). V was trimmed by 2 bases and J by 10 bases, leaving 14 bases between them. The CDR3 DNA reads as TGTGCCTGGAGTACGACCACAGGGCGAGCTTTCTTT. This codes for CAWSTTTGRAFF.

The gene calls are TRBV24-1 and TRBJ1-2; 7 nucleotides align to TRBD1. This CDR3 spans 14 amino acids. Per the germline V gene, CDR1 is KGHDR and CDR2 is SFDVKD. V shed 0 bases and J 5 bases; nucleotides not matched to a gene: 2. The CDR3 region is CATSDLQGGYGYTF. The CDR3 DNA is TGTGCCACCAGTGATTTGCAGGGGGGTTATGGCTACACCTTC.

This clonotype was seen a handful of times. The chain is built from TRBV11-2 and TRBJ2-2; TRBD2 agrees at 7 bases. The CDR3 contains 15 residues. CDR1 and CDR2 (germline): SGHAT, FQNNGV. V lost 6 bases and J lost 5; bases outside the gene matches: 9. The CDR3 sequence: CASSSSGRDTGELFF. In DNA form, the CDR3 reads TGTGCCAGCAGTTCTAGTGGGAGGGATACCGGGGAGCTGTTTTTT.

The rearrangement links TRBV4-1 to TRBJ2-1; no firm D call. The V gene's germline CDR1 is MGHRA and CDR2 YSYEKL. V lost 0 bases and J lost 6, with 12 bases in between. The CDR3 loop spans 15 amino acids. CDR3 in DNA: TGCGCCAGCAGCCAAGAAAGATGGCAGAGCAATGAGCAGTTCTTC. Encoded protein: CASSQERWQSNEQFF.

This clonotype appeared a few times. This chain joins TRBV20-1 and TRBJ1-1; possible D gene TRBD1, 6 bases. Germline V CDR1 and CDR2: DFQATT, SNEGSKA (reference sequence). The CDR3 length is 14 residues. The V end was cut by 5 bases, the J end by 5 bases, with 18 bases between. The CDR3: CSAGIHRVGTEAFF. The DNA of the CDR3 is TGCAGTGCTGGGATACACAGGGTAGGGACTGAAGCTTTCTTT.

The chain uses TRBV7-6 and TRBJ2-7, with 9 bases matching TRBD2. The V segment lost 4 bases and the J segment 5 bases; nucleotides outside the gene matches: 15. Germline V gene lookup returns CDR1 SGHVS and CDR2 FNYEAQ. The CDR3 contains 17 residues. The CDR3 spells CASSSEGWGLAFHEQYF. The CDR3 bases are TGTGCCAGCAGCTCCGAGGGGTGGGGACTAGCTTTTCACGAGCAGTACTTC.

This chain connects TRBV3-1 to TRBJ2-1, with D tentatively TRBD1 (5 bases). The germline V gene has CDR1 LGHDT and CDR2 YNNKEL (reference sequence). Trimming stripped 0 bases from V and 5 bases from J, with 23 bases between. CDR3 length: 19 residues. This CDR3 reads CASSQDWPYQGDRNNEQFF. The CDR3, as DNA: TGTGCCAGCAGCCAAGATTGGCCCTACCAGGGCGACAGAAACAATGAGCAGTTCTTC.

This clonotype was observed at least ten times. The V call is TRBV29-1, the J call TRBJ2-1; maybe TRBD1 (5 bases). Trimming took 3 bases from V and 7 from J, leaving 13 bases between them. The germline V gene has CDR1 SQVTM and CDR2 ANQGSEA. The CDR3 has 13 residues. The CDR3 sequence: CSVDGQGSNEQFF. CDR3 nucleotide sequence: TGCAGCGTTGACGGCCAGGGTAGTAATGAGCAGTTCTTC.

This clonotype was observed a handful of times. The rearrangement uses TRBV6-5 and TRBJ2-5; 11 bases are a match to TRBD2. Germline V gene sequence: CDR1 MNHEY, CDR2 SVGAGI. After removal of 0 bases from V and 6 bases from J, the junction contained 3 bases not matched to a gene. This CDR3 has 15 amino acids. In DNA form, the CDR3 reads TGTGCCAGCAGTTACTCCACTAGCGGGAGTCAGACCCAGTACTTC. This sequence encodes CASSYSTSGSQTQYF.

This clonotype was counted ten times or more. V usage is TRBV6-5 and J usage is TRBJ2-2; no reliable D call. The V gene's germline CDR1 is MNHEY and CDR2 SVGAGI. The CDR3 spans 13 residues. V lost 4 bases, J lost 8 bases, and 11 bases lay in between. The CDR3 DNA reads TGTGCCAGCAGTTTGTCTAACCGAGGGGAGCTGTTTTTT. It yields the protein CASSLSNRGELFF.